One and the same sample provided the 15 T cell receptor beta chains below, sequenced in a study of blood T cell repertoires in COVID-19. TCRdb's table, derived via immunoSEQ multiplex PCR, lists solely in-frame clones and lacks some. The sample lists fewer than 400,000 clones, approximately 88% occurring once. The specimen sequenced was PBMCs or T cells enriched from blood (not recorded which). These receptors all stem from a young woman who had recovered from COVID-19.

The chain uses TRBV9 and TRBJ1-2; 9 bases fit TRBD1. J gave up 7 bases and V 0 bases, and 16 bases lay outside the gene matches. The germline V gene has CDR1 SGDLS and CDR2 YYNGEE. This CDR3 spans 18 amino acids. CDR3 sequence (DNA): TGTGCCAGCAGCGTAGCTCCCCGGGACAGGGACCAACTCCGTGGCTACACCTTC. The encoded protein is CASSVAPRDRDQLRGYTF.

This rearrangement joins TRBV27 to TRBJ1-1; D gene ambiguous. The germline V gene has CDR1 MNHEY and CDR2 SMNVEV (reference sequence). V lost 5 bases to trimming and J lost 4 bases, with 11 bases between them. The CDR3 has 13 amino acids. CDR3 bases: TGTGCCAGCAGTGGCCTCAGAACCACTGAAGCTTTCTTT. This translates into CASSGLRTTEAFF.

V and J are TRBV27 and TRBJ1-1, with TRBD1 matching 10 bases. The germline V gene encodes CDR1 MNHEY and CDR2 SMNVEV (reference sequence). The length of the CDR3 is 13 residues. Germline trimming cut 7 bases from V and 3 bases from J; bases unmatched to any gene: 2. The CDR3 sequence: CASKGTGDTEAFF. CDR3 coding DNA: TGTGCCAGCAAAGGGACAGGGGACACTGAAGCTTTCTTT.

This chain joins TRBV7-2 and TRBJ2-3, with D tentatively TRBD2 (6 bases). The CDR3 has 15 amino acids. Trimming took off 3 bases at V and 4 bases at J, with 14 bases between the two ends. CDR1 is SGHTA and CDR2 is FQGNSA in the germline V gene. Here the CDR3 DNA reads TGTGCCAGCAGCTTTAGTGGCGGGGTCGCAGATACGCAGTATTTT. Translation: CASSFSGGVADTQYF.

The rearrangement joins TRBV19 to TRBJ2-5; D is possibly TRBD1 (6 bases). The germline CDR1 and CDR2 sequences are LNHDA and SQIVND (reference sequence). CDR3 size: 15 residues. V lost 1 base, J lost 4 bases, and 13 bases lay in between. The CDR3: CASSIGVVGGETQYF. The CDR3 region has the DNA TGTGCCAGTAGTATAGGAGTCGTAGGGGGAGAGACCCAGTACTTC.

V gene TRBV7-2 combines with J gene TRBJ1-1; 8 nucleotides agree with TRBD1. J lost 3 bases, V lost 5 bases, and 11 bases had no gene match. The CDR3 is made up of 16 amino acids. Germline V lookup: CDR1 SGHTA, CDR2 FQGNSA. The CDR3 DNA is TGTGCCAGCAGCCCGCCCGGGACAGGCCGTTACACTGAAGCTTTCTTT. Protein product: CASSPPGTGRYTEAFF.

V usage is TRBV5-1 and J usage is TRBJ2-7, with 7 bases identical to TRBD1. This CDR3 comprises 13 residues. V lost 6 bases to trimming and J lost 0 bases; unmatched junction nucleotides: 3. Germline loops: CDR1 SGHRS, CDR2 YFSETQ. This CDR3 reads CASNTGDSYEQYF. The CDR3 region has the DNA TGCGCCAGCAACACAGGGGACTCCTACGAGCAGTACTTC.

The chain is built from TRBV7-8 and TRBJ2-2; 8 bases align to TRBD2. Losses at the gene ends were 6 bases for V and 1 base for J; bases not matched to a gene: 7. This CDR3 comprises 16 residues. Germline values: CDR1 SGHVS, CDR2 FQNEAQ. The CDR3 loop reads CASRWQRGMNTGELFF. Here the CDR3 DNA reads TGTGCCAGCAGGTGGCAGCGGGGGATGAACACCGGGGAGCTGTTTTTT.

The chain carries TRBV4-2 and TRBJ1-1; 11 bases align to TRBD1. The germline V gene encodes CDR1 LGHNA and CDR2 YNFKEQ. This CDR3 has 15 residues. J was trimmed by 10 bases and V by 4 bases; bases with no gene match: 11. The CDR3 sequence is CASSPGQGARGRAFF. For the CDR3, the DNA is TGTGCCAGCAGCCCCGGACAGGGGGCCCGAGGGAGAGCTTTCTTT.

This clone was observed a single time. The chain recombines TRBV10-3 with TRBJ1-3; 8 nucleotides agree with TRBD1. Looked up from germline, CDR1 is ENHRY and CDR2 is SYGVKD. The trim removed 5 bases at V and 0 bases at J, leaving 6 bases unmatched. This CDR3 region has 16 residues. The CDR3, as DNA: TGTGCCATCAGTCGGGGACAGGCTAACTCTGGAAACACCATATATTTT. Encoded protein: CAISRGQANSGNTIYF.

This clone is a singleton in its sample. The rearrangement uses TRBV7-9 and TRBJ2-7; 7 positions match TRBD1. CDR1 is SEHNR, CDR2 FQNEAQ, per germline (reference sequence). J lost 1 base, V lost 2 bases, and 14 bases had no gene match. The CDR3 sequence is 18 residues long. The CDR3, as DNA: TGTGCCAGCAGCTTACCGCCCCGCGACAGGGAGAGATCCTACGAGCAGTACTTC. This sequence encodes CASSLPPRDRERSYEQYF. Using reference TRBV7-9 and TRBJ2-7 for the parts outside the CDR3, the full variable domain is DTGVSQNPRHKITKRGQNVTFRCDPISEHNRLYWYRQTLGQGPEFLTYFQNEAQLEKSRLLSDRFSAERPKGSFSTLEIQRTEQGDSAMYLCASSLPPRDRERSYEQYFGPGTRLTVT.

V usage is TRBV14 and J usage is TRBJ1-1; no definite D call. The CDR3 length is 14 residues. Trimming took 0 bases from V and 0 from J, leaving 5 bases between them. CDR1 and CDR2 (germline): SGHDN, FVKESK. The CDR3 is CASSQDRMNTEAFF. Here the CDR3 DNA reads TGTGCCAGCAGCCAAGACAGAATGAACACTGAAGCTTTCTTT.

The chain links TRBV10-3 to TRBJ2-7; 12 bases fit TRBD2. The J segment lost 2 bases and the V segment lost 10 bases, leaving 12 bases of the junction unmatched. Germline values: CDR1 ENHRY, CDR2 SYGVKD. The CDR3 is 16 residues long. In DNA form, the CDR3 reads TGTGCCACCTCGCAGCCCACTAGCGGGGGGCCCTACGAGCAGTACTTC. Translated, it gives CATSQPTSGGPYEQYF.

In its sample, this clone was seen once. V gene TRBV7-9 combines with J gene TRBJ1-6; TRBD1 is a possible D gene (5 bases). Per the germline V gene, CDR1 is SEHNR and CDR2 is FQNEAQ (reference sequence). Trimming pared 0 bases from V and 11 bases from J, leaving 14 bases between. This CDR3 has 15 amino acids. The CDR3 loop reads CASSLAEGLRAPLHF. The CDR3 DNA reads TGTGCCAGCAGCTTAGCGGAGGGGCTAAGGGCACCCCTCCACTTT.

The rearrangement joins TRBV11-2 to TRBJ1-6; tentatively, D is TRBD1 (5 bases). Trimming left V 5 bases short and J 6 bases short, with 5 bases between. CDR1 is SGHAT and CDR2 is FQNNGV in the germline V gene. The length of the CDR3 is 12 residues. CDR3 protein: CASSQGNSPLHF. The CDR3 bases are TGTGCCAGCAGCCAGGGTAATTCACCCCTCCACTTT.